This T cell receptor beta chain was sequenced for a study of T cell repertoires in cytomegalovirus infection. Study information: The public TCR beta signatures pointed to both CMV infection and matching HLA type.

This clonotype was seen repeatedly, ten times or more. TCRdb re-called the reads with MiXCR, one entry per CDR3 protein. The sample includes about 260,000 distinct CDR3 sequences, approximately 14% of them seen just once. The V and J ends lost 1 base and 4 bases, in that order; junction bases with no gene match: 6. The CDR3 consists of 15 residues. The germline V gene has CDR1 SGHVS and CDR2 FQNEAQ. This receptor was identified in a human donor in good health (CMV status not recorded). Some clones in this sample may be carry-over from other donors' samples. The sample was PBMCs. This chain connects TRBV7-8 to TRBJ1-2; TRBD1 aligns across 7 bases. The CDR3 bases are TGTGCCAGCAGCTTAGGACAGGGAACACCCTATGGCTACACCTTC. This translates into CASSLGQGTPYGYTF.